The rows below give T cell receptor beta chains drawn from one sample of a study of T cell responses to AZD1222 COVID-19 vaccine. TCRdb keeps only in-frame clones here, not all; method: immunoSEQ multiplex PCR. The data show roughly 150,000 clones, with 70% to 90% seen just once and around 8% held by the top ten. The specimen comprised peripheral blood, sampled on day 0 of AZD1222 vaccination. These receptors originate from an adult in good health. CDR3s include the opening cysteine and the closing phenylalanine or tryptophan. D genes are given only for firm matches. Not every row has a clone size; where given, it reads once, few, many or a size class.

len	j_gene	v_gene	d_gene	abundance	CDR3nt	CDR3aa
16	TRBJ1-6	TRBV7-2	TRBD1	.	TGTGCCAGCAGCTCCACAGGGGGCGCTTATAATTCACCCCTCCACTTT	CASSSTGGAYNSPLHF
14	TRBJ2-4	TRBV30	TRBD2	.	TGTGCCTGGACGAGAATAGCGGGTAAAAACATTCAGTACTTC	CAWTRIAGKNIQYF
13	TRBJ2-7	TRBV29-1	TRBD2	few	TGCAGCGTTGGAGCTAGCGGGGCCTACGAGCAGTACTTC	CSVGASGAYEQYF
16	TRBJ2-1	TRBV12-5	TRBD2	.	TGTGCTAGTGGTTTGGTCCGGACTAGCGGAAACAATGAGCAGTTCTTC	CASGLVRTSGNNEQFF
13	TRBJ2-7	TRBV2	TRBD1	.	TGTGCCAGCAGTGAAATACAGGGGGTCGAGCAGTACTTC	CASSEIQGVEQYF
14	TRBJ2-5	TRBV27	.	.	TGTGCCAGCAGTTCTTGGAGTCAAATAGAGACCCAGTACTTC	CASSSWSQIETQYF
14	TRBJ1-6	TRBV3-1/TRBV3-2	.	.	TGTGCCAGCAGCCAAGGGCGAACTGATTCACCCCTCCACTTT	CASSQGRTDSPLHF
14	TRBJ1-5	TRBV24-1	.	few	TGTGCCACCAGTGACCCGTCTACTGATCAGCCCCAGCATTTT	CATSDPSTDQPQHF
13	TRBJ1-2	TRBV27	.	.	TGTGCCAGCAGTCCTCAGGCCCACTATGGCTACACCTTC	CASSPQAHYGYTF
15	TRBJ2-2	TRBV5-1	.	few	TGCGCCAGCAGCTTGACCCAGGGCGAGATCGGGGAGCTGTTTTTT	CASSLTQGEIGELFF
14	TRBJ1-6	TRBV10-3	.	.	TGTGCCATCAGTGAGACCCAGGGTTACTCACCCCTCCACTTT	CAISETQGYSPLHF
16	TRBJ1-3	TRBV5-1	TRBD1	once	TGCGCCAGCAGCTTAACAGGGGGTTACTCTGGAAACACCATATATTTT	CASSLTGGYSGNTIYF
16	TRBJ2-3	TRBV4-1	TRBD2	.	TGCGCCAGCAGCCAAGGACCACTAGCGGGCACAGATACGCAGTATTTT	CASSQGPLAGTDTQYF
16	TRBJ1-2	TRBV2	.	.	TGTGCCAGCAAGATGTACGGCGGGGTTGGAACCTATGGCTACACCTTC	CASKMYGGVGTYGYTF
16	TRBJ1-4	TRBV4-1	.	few	TGCGCCAGCAGCCACCTCTTCGGGCAGAATAATGAAAAACTGTTTTTT	CASSHLFGQNNEKLFF
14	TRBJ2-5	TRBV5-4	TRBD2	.	TGTGCCAGCAGCTTATTAGCGGGAGAGGAGACCCAGTACTTC	CASSLLAGEETQYF
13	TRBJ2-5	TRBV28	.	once	TGTGCCAGCAGTTTAAAGCCACAAGAGACCCAGTACTTC	CASSLKPQETQYF
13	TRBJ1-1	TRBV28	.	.	TGTGCCAGCAGTTTTGTGGTGAACACTGAAGCTTTCTTT	CASSFVVNTEAFF
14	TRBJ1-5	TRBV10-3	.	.	TGTGCCATCAGTGAGTTTGGGACGGGGCAGCCCCAGCATTTT	CAISEFGTGQPQHF
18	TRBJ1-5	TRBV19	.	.	TGTGCCAGTACACAGGGCGGGTTACCTCTGGGTTACAATCAGCCCCAGCATTTT	CASTQGGLPLGYNQPQHF
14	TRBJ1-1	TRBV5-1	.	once	TGCGCCAGCAGATTGGGAGGGATTGACACTGAAGCTTTCTTT	CASRLGGIDTEAFF
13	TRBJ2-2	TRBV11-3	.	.	TGTGCCAGCAGCATCCACAGCTTTCAGGAGCTGTTTTTT	CASSIHSFQELFF
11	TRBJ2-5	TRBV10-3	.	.	TGTGCCATCGGGACACAAGAGACCCAGTACTTC	CAIGTQETQYF
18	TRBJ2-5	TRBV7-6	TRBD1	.	TGTGCCAGCAGCTTAGACGGGGGAACAGGGGGGTTTTATGAGACCCAGTACTTC	CASSLDGGTGGFYETQYF
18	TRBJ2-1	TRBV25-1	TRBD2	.	TGTGCCAGCAGCCCCGCGGGGGGCAGACTAGCGGGAGCGGGGGAGCAGTTCTTC	CASSPAGGRLAGAGEQFF
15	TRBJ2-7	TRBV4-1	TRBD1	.	TGCGCCAGCAGCCAGGCGGGACAGGGGGCTGCCGAGCAGTACTTC	CASSQAGQGAAEQYF
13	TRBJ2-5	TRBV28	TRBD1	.	TGTGCCAGCACCCAGGGGGCCCCGCGGGCCCAGTACTTC	CASTQGAPRAQYF
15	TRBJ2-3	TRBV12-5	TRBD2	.	TGTGCTAGTGCCTCGGGGGGGCAGAGCTCCGATACGCAGTATTTT	CASASGGQSSDTQYF
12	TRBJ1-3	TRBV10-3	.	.	TGTGCCATCACGGGCTCTGGAAACACCATATATTTT	CAITGSGNTIYF
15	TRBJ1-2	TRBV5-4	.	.	TGTGCCAGCAGCTTGGAAATAGTAGCTAACTATGGCTACACCTTC	CASSLEIVANYGYTF
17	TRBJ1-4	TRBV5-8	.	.	TGTGCCAGCAGCCCGGGACACTCCGGGGACACTAATGAAAAACTGTTTTTT	CASSPGHSGDTNEKLFF
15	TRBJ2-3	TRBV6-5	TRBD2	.	TGTGCCAGCAGACCAGCGGGGGGTTCCACAGATACGCAGTATTTT	CASRPAGGSTDTQYF
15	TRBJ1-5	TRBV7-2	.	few	TGTGCCAGCACCGCCGGGGTCCGGGAGGCTCAGCCCCAGCATTTT	CASTAGVREAQPQHF
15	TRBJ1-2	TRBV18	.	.	TGTGCCAGCTCACCAGTGCCTTCGGTTGACTATGGCTACACCTTC	CASSPVPSVDYGYTF
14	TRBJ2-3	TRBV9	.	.	TGTGCCAGCAGCGTAGGTTCTAGCACAGATACGCAGTATTTT	CASSVGSSTDTQYF
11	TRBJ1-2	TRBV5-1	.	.	TGCGCCAGCAGCTTTGTTCATGGCTACACCTTC	CASSFVHGYTF
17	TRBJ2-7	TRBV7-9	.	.	TGTGCCAGCAGCCCCCATCCTAGGGCAGGTTCGTTCTACGAGCAGTACTTC	CASSPHPRAGSFYEQYF
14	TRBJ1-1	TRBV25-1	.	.	TGTGCCAGCAGCTATACAGGCTCGAACACTGAAGCTTTCTTT	CASSYTGSNTEAFF
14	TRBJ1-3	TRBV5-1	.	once	TGCGCCAGCAGCCTTAGGGGTTCCGGAAACACCATATATTTT	CASSLRGSGNTIYF
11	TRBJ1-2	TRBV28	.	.	TGTGCCAGCGGGACGGGCTATGGCTACACCTTC	CASGTGYGYTF
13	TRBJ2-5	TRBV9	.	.	TGTGCCAGCAGCGTAGACATTCAAGAGACCCAGTACTTC	CASSVDIQETQYF
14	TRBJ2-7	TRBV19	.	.	TGTGCCAGTAGCATCACGGGACCTCCTAGCGAGCAGTACTTC	CASSITGPPSEQYF
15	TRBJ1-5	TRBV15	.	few	TGTGCCACCAGCAGGGGGCGGTATAGCGGTCAGCCCCAGCATTTT	CATSRGRYSGQPQHF
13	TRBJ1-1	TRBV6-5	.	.	TGTGCCAGCAGAGGCCCCGGGAACACTGAAGCTTTCTTT	CASRGPGNTEAFF
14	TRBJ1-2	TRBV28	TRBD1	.	TGTGCCAGCATCCTCCAGGGGGCCCCCTATGGCTACACCTTC	CASILQGAPYGYTF
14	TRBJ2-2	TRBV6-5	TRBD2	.	TGTGCCAGCAGTTACGATAGCGGGACCGGGGAGCTGTTTTTT	CASSYDSGTGELFF